This TCR beta chain originates from a study of shared clonotypes between healthy human individuals (dated by TCRdb to 2018 to 2021). Study-level background: A couple of women and a few men aged 18 to 49 years were included in the cohort. Per donor, leukapheresis produced somewhere between about 0.94 and 9 billion PBMCs. For each donor, three plates each were used for CD4 naive and CD4 memory, two plates were used for CD8 naive, and one plate was used for CD8 memory. Different laboratories and diverse techniques were used to prepare libraries and sequence TCR repertoires, to increase sequencing depth and limit assay-specific biases. The study deeply sequenced blood TCR repertoires of five healthy adults to estimate repertoire size and the extent of clonotype sharing between individuals. Overall results and qualifications from the work: Clonotypes shared by all four sorted-subset donors showed higher generation probabilities than non-shared clonotypes. Only blood was sampled, and tissue TCR repertoires likely differ from those in blood. Rarefaction of sorted-subset datasets indicated incomplete sequencing despite the large sequencing depth. Pairwise subsampling led to the expectation that sequencing depth would affect the degree of clonotype sharing among donors. Because the study included a small number of donors, the genetic and exposure-history diversity represented was limited. Across a handful of donors, around 5% of naive CD4, roughly 3.8% of naive CD8, 2.3% of memory CD4, and approximately 0.42% of memory CD8 clonotypes were shared. Naive subsets generally had larger estimated clonotype richness than memory subsets.

Donors were healthy HIV-negative adults with no recently reported acute infections or vaccinations. Every donor was a Caucasian adult living in Nashville, Tennessee, USA. CD4+ T cells were enriched by magnetic negative selection, after which naive cells were positively selected on CD45RA and the negative fraction was taken as the memory subset. After blood collection by leukapheresis, PBMCs were isolated using Ficoll-Histopaque density gradient centrifugation and then cryopreserved in the vapor phase of liquid nitrogen. Purity and quantity of every magnetically sorted T cell population were checked by analytical flow cytometry. Each sorted fraction had its genomic DNA isolated and then quantified by UV absorbance on a Nanodrop 2000c. Using the deep immunoSEQ assay, TCR CDR3 regions were amplified from genomic DNA by multiplex PCR. For each cell subset, the extracted genomic DNA was distributed evenly across all wells of several immunoSEQ 96-well plates, and each plate served as one replicate. Each replicate PCR for sorted subsets received roughly 200 ng genomic DNA, equal to 28,000 or so T cell genomes. The purified libraries were quantified using a Qubit 3.0 fluorometer, sized with a Bioanalyzer 2100, and then quantified again using the KAPA Library Quantification kit. Every immunoSEQ 96-well plate was sequenced on a dedicated single-read 150-cycle Illumina NextSeq 550 flow cell. Under the source paper's analysis protocol: The immunoSEQ output contained only junctional sequences without quality scores, so filtering could not match that applied to full-length reads. Sequences were annotated with PyIR, a Python wrapper for IgBLAST v1.9, using IMGT germline references to assign V/J genes and CDR3. Any read was removed if the V/J assignment was weak (E-value above 1e-6), the CDR3 was missing, or the read contained stop codons, out-of-frame junctions, or ambiguous translated residues. V3J clonotypes were defined by identical inferred V gene, J gene, and CDR3 amino acid sequence. To compute the percentage overlap between repertoires, the number of shared unique clonotypes was divided by the size of the smaller repertoire. Repertoire richness was assessed with RTK rarefaction, the Chao1 estimator, and Recon v2.1 estimates of unobserved clonotypes. For all TCRbeta clonotypes obtained by the gDNA method from several donors, generation probabilities were computed with OLGA. TCRdb re-hosts the immuneACCESS table, in-frame sequences only. Its copies lack some clones; in the studies checked, an unresolved V gene accounts for under half of them, and the cause for the rest is not known. D and trimming come from the DNA, and the V and J calls and clone size come from that table. The sample table contains around 1,000,000 clones; only one count was recorded for 60% to 80% of them. The ten largest account for 0.89% of the sample.

The CDR3 sequence holds 13 residues, the cysteine and phenylalanine included. Of the read, only the CDR3 DNA is kept; its 39 bases are in frame from base 1. Looking up the germline V gene yields CDR1 MNHNS and CDR2 SASEGT. Trimming removed 7 bases from V and 7 bases from J; the gene matches leave 3 bases unexplained. Turning to this clone: The antigen this receptor binds is unknown. No clone much larger than this one lies a single base away; base qualities are absent.

The receptor was isolated from a man younger than 35 in good health. Some clones in this sample may be carry-over from other donors' samples. Recombination linked TRBV6-1 to TRBJ2-7, with 14 junctional bases fitting TRBD2. Material for sequencing was memory CD4+ T cells from PBMCs. The label giving this sample's cell subset or site can be read as: CD45RA-negative fraction. The CDR3 reads as follows: CASTGTSGSEQYF. DNA sequence: TGTGCCAGCACAGGGACTAGCGGGAGTGAGCAGTACTTC.